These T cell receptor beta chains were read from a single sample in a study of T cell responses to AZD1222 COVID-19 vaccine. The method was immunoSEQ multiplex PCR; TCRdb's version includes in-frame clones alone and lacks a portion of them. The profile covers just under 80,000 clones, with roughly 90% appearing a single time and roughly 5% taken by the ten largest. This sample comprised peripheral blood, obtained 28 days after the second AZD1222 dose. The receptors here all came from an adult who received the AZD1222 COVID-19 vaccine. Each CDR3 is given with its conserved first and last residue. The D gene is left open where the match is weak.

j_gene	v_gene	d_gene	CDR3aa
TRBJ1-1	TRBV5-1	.	CASSPGRTTEAFF
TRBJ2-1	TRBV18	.	CASSGREQATRFF
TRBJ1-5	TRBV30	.	CAWARGANQPQHF
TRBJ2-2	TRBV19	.	CASSMRQGGSGELFF
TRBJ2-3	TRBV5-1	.	CASSLAPSGPTDTQYF
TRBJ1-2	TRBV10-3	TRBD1	CAILDVDRGKGGYTF
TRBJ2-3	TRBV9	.	CASSVGGPDTQYF
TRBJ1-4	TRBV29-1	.	CSGRFGAGSQLFF
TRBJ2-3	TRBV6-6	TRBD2	CASSRTGGADTQYF
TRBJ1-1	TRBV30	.	CAWSLGFIRAEAFF
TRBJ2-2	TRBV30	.	CAWNRGTGELFF
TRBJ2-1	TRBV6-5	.	CASSRSQGGEQFF
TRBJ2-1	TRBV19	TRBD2	CASSKDGRSYNEQFF
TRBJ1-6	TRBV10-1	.	CASSESRTENSPLHF
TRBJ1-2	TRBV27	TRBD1	CASSLYPGQGGYGYTF
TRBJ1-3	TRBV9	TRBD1	CASSSRGQGVSGNTIYF
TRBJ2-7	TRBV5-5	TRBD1	CASSLGTGYPYEQYF
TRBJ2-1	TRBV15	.	CATSTSHYNEQFF
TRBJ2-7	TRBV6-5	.	CASSYANTHEQYF
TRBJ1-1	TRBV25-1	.	CASSEYNTEAFF
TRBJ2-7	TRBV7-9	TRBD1	CAIGRTGAYEQYF
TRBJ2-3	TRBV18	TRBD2	CASSRTGTSGTDTQYF
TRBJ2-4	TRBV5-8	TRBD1	CAWTGQAKNIQYF
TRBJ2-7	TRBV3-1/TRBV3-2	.	CASSPWGGYEQYF
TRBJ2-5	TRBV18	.	CASSHNRALQETQYF
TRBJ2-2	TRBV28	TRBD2	CAIRLAGNTGELFF
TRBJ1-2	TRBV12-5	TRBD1	CASGLVRGETGTDYGYTF
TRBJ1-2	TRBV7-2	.	CASSLALQGSYGYTF
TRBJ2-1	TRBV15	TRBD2	CATSRDPPAGGVSYNEQFF
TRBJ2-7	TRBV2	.	CASSVTIQYF
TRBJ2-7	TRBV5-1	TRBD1	CASSFRQGIPYEQYF
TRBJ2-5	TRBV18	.	CASSSPSIREETQYF
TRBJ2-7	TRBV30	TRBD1	CAWSVGQGGAWEQYF
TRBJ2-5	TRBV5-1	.	CASLPTGAGETQYF
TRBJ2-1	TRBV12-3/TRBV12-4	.	CASSLTVYNEQFF
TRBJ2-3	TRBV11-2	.	CASSLVWHQPDTQYF
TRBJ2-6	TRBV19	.	CASSFPGTLSGANVLTF
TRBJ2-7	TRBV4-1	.	CASSLLLGQEFGQYF
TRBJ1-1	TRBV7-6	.	CASSPSGGGNTEAFF
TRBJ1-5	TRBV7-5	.	CVRSRPENNQPQHF
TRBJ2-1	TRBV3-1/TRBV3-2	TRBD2	CASSQRGSSYNEQFF
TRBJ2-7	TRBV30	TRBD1	CAWGQGSEQYF
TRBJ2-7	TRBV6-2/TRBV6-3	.	CASSHLSYEQYF
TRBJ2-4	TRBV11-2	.	CASSPRGDNWGNIQYF
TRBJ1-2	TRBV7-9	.	CASSLGVWGYPSGYTF
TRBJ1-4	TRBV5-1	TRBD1	CASHPGQGEKLFF
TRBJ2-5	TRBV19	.	CASRGRGQIIQETQYF
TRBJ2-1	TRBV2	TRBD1	CASSPTGRTNNEQFF
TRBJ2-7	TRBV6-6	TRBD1	CASSYSFLGQGSEQYF
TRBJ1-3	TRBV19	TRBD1	CASNTDRENTIYF
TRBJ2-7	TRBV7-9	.	CASSLGLGSYEQYF
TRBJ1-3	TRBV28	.	CASSLRHGGAGNTIYF
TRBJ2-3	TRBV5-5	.	CASSSASRDHHVTDTQYF
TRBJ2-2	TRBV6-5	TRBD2	CASRGLSGRDGELFF
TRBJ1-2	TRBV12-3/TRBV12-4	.	CASSPDNYGYTF
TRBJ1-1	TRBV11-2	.	CASSSRPGENTEAFF